This TCR beta chain appears in the sequencing data of a study of blood T cell repertoires in COVID-19 (dated by TCRdb to between 2020 and 2021). For the study in its entirety: Samples covering the acute and convalescent phases of COVID-19 were provided by collaborators in the United States, Italy and Spain. The sample metadata nearly always contained a de-identified subject ID, COVID-19 status, age in years and sex. The prospective study material was composed of cDNA or gDNA derived from T cells, B-cell-depleted T cells, or PBMCs. A freely available public database, intended as a resource for researchers studying the immune response to SARS-CoV-2, is where the repertoires were released. The dataset comprised deeply sampled blood TCRbeta repertoires from subjects exposed to, actively infected with, or recovered from COVID-19. Samples came from the ongoing ImmuneRACE study (first 160 participants) plus 1,254 subjects from 6 global collaborators. Where HLA class I and class II types were available, the types were taken from metadata supplied by the sample provider, not from assay-based typing. Beyond this particular receptor, the publication reports: The amount of clinical and demographic metadata varied by source and participant and was provided uncurated.

TCRbeta CDR3 regions were amplified from genomic DNA by means of the immunoSEQ Assay, a bias-controlled multiplex PCR. As for how the authors treated the data: Within the assay, amplification of reference gene primers was used to estimate how many nucleated cells each sample contained. Sequence reads were collapsed and filtered to measure the absolute abundance of every unique TCRbeta CDR3 rearrangement. Productive Simpson clonality was computed per sample as the square root of Simpson's diversity index over productive rearrangements. This is the immuneACCESS table as TCRdb keeps it, with only in-frame sequences that have V and J called. A part of the clones is gone; compared with another copy, unresolved V genes explain less than half, and the rest is unexplained. The DNA gave D and trimming, while V, J and clone size come from that table. In this sample the table shows about 320,000 clones, roughly 85% of which occur a single time. The ten largest make up approximately 1.9% of the sample.

For this clone: Its antigen is currently not known. Base qualities are not recorded, but no much larger clone differs from it by a single base.

Participants in the prospective study were enrolled through a virtual design, were aged roughly 18 to 100 years, and lived in approximately 25 United States geographic areas. In the prospective study, cohorts were assigned on the basis of participant-reported clinical history obtained from a screening survey and a study questionnaire. A participant counted as exposed if, within 2 weeks of entering the study, that participant had been in contact with someone who had a PCR-confirmed or clinician-diagnosed COVID-19 case. In the prospective study, mobile phlebotomists collected whole blood, serum and a nasopharyngeal or oropharyngeal swab from each participant. Prospective study participants could optionally give additional blood draws and questionnaires over an approximately two-month period. Prospective study blood samples were shipped either frozen or at room temperature before DNA extraction. The CDR3 holds 12 amino acids from the cysteine to the phenylalanine. The retained sequence is limited to the CDR3, 36 bases, with the frame set at the first base. Via the germline V gene, CDR1 is MNHEY and CDR2 SVGAGI. Relative to germline, V is missing 8 bases and J is missing 8 bases, with 8 bases of the junction outside any gene match.

Sequencing was performed on PBMCs or T cells enriched from blood (not recorded which). This clonotype was sampled from a young woman who had been exposed to COVID-19. The chain was built from TRBV6-5 and TRBJ1-2; 7 central bases correspond to TRBD1. The sequenced DNA is TGTGCCAGCGCAGGGACAGTAGGAGGCTACACCTTC. Translated, it reads CASAGTVGGYTF.